This T cell receptor (beta chain) is from a study of regulatory T cells in long-lasting Graves disease. Specified time point: newly diagnosed GD, antithyroid drugs for less than 3 months. From RNA extracted from PBMCs, the TCR library was made. The CDR3 totals 13 residues. The junction had 1 base not matched to a gene; V was cut back by 1 base and J by 9 bases. CDR3 regions were amplified by Arm-PCR using iRepertoire HTBI primers to build TCR beta libraries. TCRdb reanalysed the multiplex PCR reads using MiXCR and keeps one entry per CDR3 protein. This table has around 450,000 distinct CDR3 sequences, about 15% appearing once. This sample also appeared in a second study, on T cells in Graves' hyperthyroidism and ophthalmopathy. As that report states: Blood also showed most of the thyroid clonotypes that were expanded above 0.001.

The rearrangement links TRBV12-3 or TRBV12-4 to TRBJ2-1; 9 nucleotides match TRBD2. The source was peripheral blood mononuclear cells (PBMCs), collected at new diagnosis, from a patient treated with antithyroid drugs. The receptor was derived from a woman aged 40-49 years with Graves disease. CDR3 amino acids: CASSLGSGGEQFF. CDR3 DNA sequence: TGTGCCAGCAGTTTAGGTAGCGGGGGTGAGCAGTTCTTC.